The following is a T cell receptor (beta chain) sequence with its context. Its antigen is still unknown. Healthy Russian Caucasian donors spanned ages roughly 6 to 100 years. Each sample used at least 7 million PBMCs. This entry is derived from a study of blood T cells in healthy people across ages. Study-level information: Capture via template switching afforded approximately one barcoded beta molecule per two T cells.

Notes on the study in general: A roughly linear fall in TCR beta diversity per million T cells was seen with increasing age.

The use of a sample-barcoded 5' primer and a J-beta primer mix characterized a second PCR of roughly 6 to 11 cycles. MiXCR, run by TCRdb on the 5' RACE reads, gives a single entry per CDR3 protein. The data hold around 1.5 million distinct CDR3 sequences, with approximately 59% observed a single time. CDR1 and CDR2 from the germline V gene are MDHEN and SYDVKM. CDR3 length: 15 amino acids. Sequences were obtained from blood. The sequence came from a man between 18 and 35 years old in good health. The V gene is TRBV28, the J gene TRBJ2-4, with 8 bases fitting TRBD1. The last part of the DNA fits TRBJ2-7 better; the J call may be wrong. The CDR3 loop is CASSSQGAFDREQYF. CDR3 bases: TGTGCCAGCAGTTCTCAGGGGGCTTTCGATCGCGAGCAGTACTTC.